The 26 T cell receptor beta chains below were found in one sample sequenced in a study of blood T cells in healthy people across ages (dated by TCRdb to between 2014 and 2017). Receptor libraries were prepared by 5' RACE. Sequencing was performed on an Illumina HiSeq 2500. A second PCR of about 6 to 12 cycles was run with a J-beta primer mix and a sample-barcoded 5' primer. TCRdb reprocessing: public reads trimmed at Q25 with fastp, clones called with MiXCR, in-frame beta chains kept. Each CDR3 protein gets just one entry, which takes the most common genes and DNA from the rows behind it. The sample yields 1.5 million to 2 million distinct CDR3 sequences; just under 50% were counted once. More than 2% of the sample rests with the top ten. The sequencing sample was made of blood. Source of these receptors: a woman between 40 and 55 years old in good health.

The chain uses TRBV12-3 or TRBV12-4 and TRBJ1-2; D gene unclear. There are 12 residues in the CDR3. V lost 5 bases, J lost 7 bases, and 11 bases lay in between. The DNA for the CDR3 is TGTGCCAGCAGTCTCATGCTCGGTGGCTACACCTTC. This encodes CASSLMLGGYTF.

The chain is built from TRBV6-2 or TRBV6-3 and TRBJ2-5, with TRBD1 matching over 7 bases. The J call may not be correct, given that the DNA end is closer to TRBJ2-1. From germline, CDR1 is MNHEY and CDR2 SVGEGT. This CDR3 has 14 residues. CDR3: CASSSQGPQETQFF. Here the CDR3 DNA reads TGTGCCAGCAGTTCACAGGGGCCCCAAGAGACCCAGTTCTTC.

Many counts were recorded for this clonotype. The V and J genes are TRBV28 and TRBJ2-4, with a weak D call TRBD1 (5 bases). Trimming stripped 6 bases from V and 5 bases from J, with 8 bases between. The CDR3 is 12 residues long. The germline gives CDR1 MDHEN, CDR2 SYDVKM. The DNA for the CDR3 is TGTGCCAGCAGCTTAGGGGAAAACATTCAGTACTTC. It yields the protein CASSLGENIQYF.

CDR3 residues: CSARVSGGAGDTQYF. CDR3 nucleotide sequence: TGCAGTGCTAGAGTGAGCGGGGGGGCTGGAGATACGCAGTATTTT. This sequence joins TRBV20-1 and TRBJ2-3; 10 bases line up with TRBD2. Per germline, CDR1 DFQATT and CDR2 SNEGSKA (reference sequence). This CDR3 is 15 amino acids long. Trimming took 1 base from V and 5 from J; bases not matched to a gene: 6.

As concerns this clonotype: The junction does not match germline at one end; this may be a read error. V and J are TRBV14 and TRBJ2-5, with D possibly called TRBD1 or TRBD2 (5 bases each). The CDR3 is made up of 14 amino acids. CDR1 SGHDN and CDR2 FVKESK come from the germline V gene. In DNA form, the CDR3 reads TGTGCCGGCAGCCGCCTGGGACGGCAAGAGACCCAGTACTTC. Residues: CAGSRLGRQETQYF.

The rearrangement uses TRBV11-2 and TRBJ2-1; TRBD2 might be the D (6 bases). The CDR3 has 13 residues. Germline CDR1 and CDR2: SGHAT and FQNNGV. V was pared by 5 bases and J by 9 bases, with 14 bases between. Here the CDR3 DNA reads TGTGCCAGCAGCCGGGCGACTAGGAGTGAGCAGTTCTTC. It is translated as CASSRATRSEQFF.

This clonotype was seen a handful of times. The gene calls are TRBV5-6 and TRBJ2-7; 10 nucleotides match TRBD2. The end of the DNA aligns better with TRBJ2-5, so the J call may be wrong. Germline V gives CDR1 SGHDT, CDR2 YYEEEE. This CDR3 contains 16 residues. The CDR3 sequence is CASSLVSSGGKETQYF. The CDR3 DNA is TGTGCCAGCAGCTTGGTCTCTAGCGGGGGAAAAGAGACCCAGTACTTC.

The V and J genes are TRBV7-9 and TRBJ2-5, with 13 nucleotides matching TRBD2. The better agreement between TRBJ2-7 and the DNA end casts doubt on the J call. This CDR3 has 17 amino acids. Germline CDR1 is SEHNR and CDR2 is FQNEAQ (reference sequence). The CDR3 is CASSDRLAGGQVNEQYF. In DNA form, the CDR3 reads TGTGCCAGCAGCGACCGACTAGCGGGGGGCCAAGTCAACGAGCAGTACTTC.

On this clonotype: A much larger clone lies one base from this, so it may be a read error. V and J are TRBV29-1 and TRBJ2-4; D is unresolved. The J call may be faulty, since TRBJ2-5 better matches the DNA end. Germline V gene sequence: CDR1 SQVTM, CDR2 ANQGSEA. This CDR3 spans 14 amino acids. The CDR3 loop is CSGQNGPGSKTQYF. The DNA for the CDR3 is TGCAGCGGTCAAAACGGGCCAGGTAGTAAGACCCAGTACTTC.

The chain couples TRBV6-5 to TRBJ2-7; D may match TRBD1 or TRBD2 (5 bases each). The CDR3 covers 14 residues. V was shortened by 5 bases and J by 3 bases, with 14 bases between the two germline ends. CDR1 MNHEY and CDR2 SVGAGI come from the germline V gene. CDR3 protein: CASSRTGTGYEQYF. CDR3 sequence (DNA): TGTGCCAGCAGTAGAACCGGGACGGGCTACGAGCAGTACTTC.

The rearrangement uses TRBV4-2 and TRBJ1-6; 8 positions agree with TRBD1. CDR1 is LGHNA, CDR2 YNFKEQ, per germline. V was clipped by 1 base and J by 5 bases; unmatched bases: 7. This CDR3 has 17 residues. CDR3 DNA: TGTGCCAGCAGCCAAGTCCAGGGGGCAATGGATAATTCACCCCTCCACTTT. Translation: CASSQVQGAMDNSPLHF.

CDR3 sequence reads: CASSDRGLNSNQPQHF. The CDR3 nucleotides read TGTGCCAGCAGTGACAGGGGGCTGAATAGCAATCAGCCCCAGCATTTT. The V call is TRBV6-6, the J call TRBJ1-5; TRBD1 matches at 10 bases. CDR3 size: 16 residues. After removal of 5 bases from V and 0 bases from J, the junction contained 4 bases not matched to a gene. CDR1 MNHNY and CDR2 SVGAGI come from the germline V gene (reference sequence).

The rearrangement joins TRBV5-1 to TRBJ2-1; D might be TRBD1 (6 bases). CDR3 length: 14 residues. V was clipped by 0 bases and J by 6 bases, with 10 bases between them. The V gene's germline CDR1 is SGHRS and CDR2 YFSETQ. CDR3 sequence: CASSLGGQTNEQFF. CDR3 sequence (DNA): TGCGCCAGCAGCTTGGGCGGACAGACCAATGAGCAGTTCTTC.

There are a few counts of this clonotype. The chain employs TRBV7-2 and TRBJ1-2; 11 nucleotides align to TRBD1. The CDR3 is 14 residues long. Unmatched junction bases numbered 4, after V lost 3 bases and J lost 7 bases. The germline V gene encodes CDR1 SGHTA and CDR2 FQGNSA. As DNA, the CDR3 is TGTGCCAGCAGCTTGGACAGGGGGCGAAGTGGCTACACCTTC. It codes for CASSLDRGRSGYTF.

This chain connects TRBV6-2 or TRBV6-3 to TRBJ2-7; possible D gene TRBD1, 6 bases. CDR1 and CDR2 from the germline V gene are MNHEY and SVGEGT. Between the trimmed V and J ends, which lost 0 bases and 4 bases, there was a span of 10 bases. This CDR3 region has 14 residues. The DNA for the CDR3 is TGTGCCAGCAGTTACTCGGGACAATTATACGAGCAGTACTTC. Translated, it gives CASSYSGQLYEQYF.

The rearrangement links TRBV6-6 to TRBJ1-2; 8 bases map to TRBD1. After removal of 4 bases from V and 0 bases from J, the junction contained 10 bases not matched to a gene. Germline V gives CDR1 MNHNY, CDR2 SVGAGI (reference sequence). The CDR3 consists of 17 residues. The CDR3, as DNA: TGTGCCAGCAGTTCGAGGGACAGGTCCCAACCTAACTATGGCTACACCTTC. This codes for CASSSRDRSQPNYGYTF.

This clonotype has only a few counts. The chain links TRBV5-1 to TRBJ2-3; 15 nucleotides agree with TRBD2. V trimming: 4 bases; J trimming: 4 bases; junction bases outside the gene matches: 13. This CDR3 is 19 amino acids long. The germline CDR1 and CDR2 sequences are SGHRS and YFSETQ. CDR3 nucleotide sequence: TGCGCCAGCAGCATCGGACTAGCGGGGGGGCCTATCAGCTCAGATACGCAGTATTTT. This codes for CASSIGLAGGPISSDTQYF.

The chain has TRBV7-2 and TRBJ2-3; TRBD2 agrees at 7 bases. The CDR3 is made up of 15 amino acids. Germline CDR1 reads SGHTA; CDR2 reads FQGNSA. V trimming: 5 bases; J trimming: 0 bases; junction bases outside the gene matches: 5. The CDR3: CASSPAGRSTDTQYF. In DNA, the CDR3 is TGTGCCAGCAGCCCAGCGGGGCGAAGCACAGATACGCAGTATTTT.

CDR3 sequence (DNA): TGTGCCAGCAGACAGGGACGGAGTAGATACGAGCAGTACTTC. It specifies CASRQGRSRYEQYF. This chain connects TRBV6-6 to TRBJ2-5; TRBD1 is a possible D gene (6 bases). The J call may not be correct, given that the DNA end is closer to TRBJ2-7. CDR3 length: 14 amino acids. In germline, CDR1 is MNHNY, CDR2 SVGAGI (reference sequence).

This clonotype has only one observation. At one boundary the junction diverges from the germline segment, which might be a read error. CDR3 loop: CVSSLGGQQETQYF. The CDR3, as DNA: TGTGTCAGCAGCTTAGGCGGACAGCAAGAGACCCAGTACTTC. The rearrangement links TRBV7-2 to TRBJ2-5; TRBD1 might be the D (6 bases). This CDR3 comprises 14 residues. CDR1 SGHTA and CDR2 FQGNSA come from the germline V gene.

The chain joins TRBV6-2 or TRBV6-3 to TRBJ1-1; D gene ambiguous. CDR1 and CDR2 from the germline V gene are MNHEY and SVGEGT. V was cut by 7 bases and J by 2 bases, with 11 bases left in between. The CDR3 has 13 residues. The CDR3 loop is CASNMLTNTEAFF. The CDR3 DNA sequence: TGTGCCAGCAACATGCTGACAAACACTGAAGCTTTCTTT.

The rearrangement joins TRBV7-2 to TRBJ2-3, with TRBD2 identical over 10 bases. Germline loops: CDR1 SGHTA, CDR2 FQGNSA. The CDR3 covers 19 residues. V dropped 4 bases and J dropped 4; count of bases not matched to a gene: 17. CDR3 sequence (DNA): TGTGCCAGCAGCTCCATATCCCTCCGATCTAGCGGGAGAGCAGATACGCAGTATTTT. This gives the protein CASSSISLRSSGRADTQYF.

The chain uses TRBV9 and TRBJ2-6, with 10 bases lining up with TRBD1. J lost 0 bases, V lost 4 bases, and 4 bases had no gene match. The CDR3 length is 17 residues. Germline V lookup: CDR1 SGDLS, CDR2 YYNGEE. Here the CDR3 DNA reads TGTGCCAGCAGCTACGGACAGGGGGTCTCTGGGGCCAACGTCCTGACTTTC. Amino acid sequence: CASSYGQGVSGANVLTF.

This clonotype was observed a few times. The chain recombines TRBV2 with TRBJ2-5; no clear D. The germline V gene encodes CDR1 SNHLY and CDR2 FYNNEI. Trimming shortened V by 3 bases and J by 2 bases, and 7 bases separated the two germline ends. This CDR3 spans 13 amino acids. CDR3 nucleotides: TGTGCCAGCAGTGAGTGGGTACAAGAGACCCAGTACTTC. The encoded protein is CASSEWVQETQYF. The full variable domain, in which reference TRBV2 and TRBJ2-5 provide the parts outside the CDR3, is EPEVTQTPSHQVTQMGQEVILRCVPISNHLYFYWYRQILGQKVEFLVSFYNNEISEKSEIFDDQFSVERPDGSNFTLKIRSTKLEDSAMYFCASSEWVQETQYFGPGTRLLVL.

The chain is built from TRBV24-1 and TRBJ1-4; D unclear. In germline, CDR1 is KGHDR, CDR2 SFDVKD. Trimming took off 3 bases at V and 8 bases at J, with 9 bases between the two ends. The CDR3 covers 13 residues. CDR3 loop: CATSDAADEKLFF. In nucleotides, the CDR3 is TGTGCCACCAGTGATGCGGCCGACGAAAAACTGTTTTTT.

This clonotype has ten or more counts. This chain joins TRBV2 and TRBJ2-1, with D uncertain. This CDR3 region has 11 residues. The V end lost 1 base, the J end lost 5 bases, and 0 bases lay between the germline ends. The germline CDR1 and CDR2 sequences are SNHLY and FYNNEI. Here the CDR3 reads CASSEDNEQFF. The CDR3 region has the DNA TGTGCCAGCAGTGAAGACAATGAGCAGTTCTTC.